One and the same sample provided the 2 T cell receptor beta chains below, sequenced in a study of beta chain features in type 1 diabetes. These receptors have no identified antigens. General study points: Among all four CD4+ subsets, Type 1 diabetes patients had TCRB CDR3s that were moderately but significantly shorter.

Expressed TCRB transcripts got sequenced, as all isolated RNA was reverse transcribed. Assay: immunoSEQ multiplex PCR; the TCRdb copy retains only in-frame clones and omits some. This sample has 200,000 to 250,000 clones, with 16% found just once. Sequencing was performed on naive CD4+ T cells from blood. Source of these receptors: a man aged 30 to 45 with type 1 diabetes.

This clone was counted only a few times. This chain connects TRBV7-2 to TRBJ2-7; perhaps TRBD1 as D (6 bases). Trimming pared 5 bases from V and 2 bases from J, leaving 10 bases between. Germline V lookup: CDR1 SGHTA, CDR2 FQGNSA. The CDR3 is 13 residues long. The CDR3 sequence: CASSRQDTYEQYF. The CDR3 DNA sequence: TGTGCCAGCAGCCGACAGGATACCTACGAGCAGTACTTC.

This clone has just a few counts. The J gene is TRBJ1-5, the V gene TRBV4-1; D remains ambiguous. V was trimmed by 1 base and J by 6 bases, leaving 7 bases between them. Germline V gene lookup returns CDR1 MGHRA and CDR2 YSYEKL. There are 13 residues in the CDR3. The CDR3 DNA sequence: TGCGCCAGCAGCCAAGCCGTTCGTCAGCCCCAGCATTTT. Translating it yields CASSQAVRQPQHF.